The clone carrying this TCR beta chain was detected many times. For TCR beta, libraries came from iRepertoire HTBI primers and Arm-PCR of CDR3 regions. One entry per CDR3 protein results from TCRdb running MiXCR on the multiplex PCR reads. The table lists 450,000 to 700,000 distinct CDR3 sequences, roughly 14% of them singletons. These data belong to a study of regulatory T cells in long-lasting Graves disease. Time point: newly diagnosed GD, antithyroid drugs for less than 3 months. Extracted PBMC RNA gave rise to the TCR library. The CDR3 loop spans 16 amino acids. V lost 1 base and J lost 7; bases outside the gene matches: 5. These data also formed part of another study, on T cells in Graves' hyperthyroidism and ophthalmopathy.

The sample was peripheral blood mononuclear cells (PBMCs), taken at new diagnosis, from a patient treated with antithyroid drugs. The source is a man between 25 and 39 years old with Graves disease. The chain joins TRBV12-3 or TRBV12-4 to TRBJ2-1; 12 positions agree with TRBD2. CDR3 in DNA: TGTGCCAGCAGTTTAGGCCGACTAGCGGGAGTGAATGAGCAGTTCTTC. It encodes CASSLGRLAGVNEQFF.